The source of this TCR beta chain is a study of beta chain features in type 1 diabetes (dated by TCRdb to the late 2010s). Notes on the research overall: No differences in mean age, gender distribution, total cell number or subset yield were found between patients and healthy donors. Regulatory and stem cell-like memory subsets were obtained from only 8 patients and about eight healthy donors, while naive and central memory subsets were obtained from all 28 donors. In the study, recently diagnosed type 1 diabetes patients and matched healthy donors were compared on the TCRB repertoires of their sorted circulating CD4+ T cell subsets. Across all samples, fewer than 130 million sorted cells were examined, and cell number per subset correlated strongly with RNA yield.

The entire isolated RNA was reverse transcribed using the High Capacity cDNA Reverse Transcription Kit, and thus expressed TCRB transcripts were sequenced. Naive, central memory and regulatory T cell samples underwent deep immunoSEQ sequencing, averaging around 4 million total reads per sample. After sorted cells were lysed in RLT buffer, RNA was extracted with DNase-treated RNeasy Micro or Mini kits, with the choice depending on cell number. Each cell subset was processed on its own to prevent cross-contamination, while patient and healthy donor samples were processed together. The immunoSEQ multiplex PCR was used to amplify TCRB sequences from cDNA, yielding 87-bp fragments that span the CDR3 region. Sequencing of the amplicons was done on the Illumina HiSeq platform. The original pipeline was this. PCR bias was computationally corrected using synthetic template baselines, reads within Hamming distance 2 were collapsed, and singletons that could not be merged were discarded. Reads were aligned against IMGT to assign V, D and J genes, CDR3 length and insertions or deletions at six rearrangement sites. Within each subset, clonotype counts were normalized to sorted cell number, after which true diversity and Gini coefficients were computed with the tcR R package. The overlap coefficient, calculated on TCRB nucleotide sequences, was used to measure repertoire sharing. Out-of-frame TCRB sequences from naive cells were analyzed as a proxy for the pre-selection repertoire. This immuneACCESS table, as held by TCRdb, lists in-frame sequences with V and J called but not all clones. Of the missing ones, under half trace to an unresolved V gene in checked studies; the others have no known cause. The DNA gave D and trimming, while V, J and clone size come from that table. This sample has 600,000 to 700,000 clones in its table, and roughly an eighth of those were observed once. Of the sample, about 0.02% is held by the ten largest clones.

Each donor gave one peripheral blood draw, approximately 100 mL on average, collected into heparinised tubes. Using a panel that included CD45RO, CCR7, CD25, CD127, CD95 and CD27, naive, central memory, regulatory and stem cell-like memory CD4+ T cells were sorted on a BD FACSAria II. All sorted populations exceeded 95% purity. PBMCs were separated immediately by Lymphoprep density gradient centrifugation and were stained directly, without being cultured. So that batch effects would be minimized, each experiment stained and sorted samples in pairs, pairing one healthy donor with one patient. V was cut back by 0 bases and J by 6 bases, leaving a gap of 13 bases between them. The germline V gene (reference sequence) gives CDR1 as SEHNR and CDR2 as FQNEAQ. The CDR3 measures 15 amino acids from cysteine to phenylalanine. Only CDR3 DNA is held: 45 bases, read in frame from base 1. This clone was picked up a small number of times. Its antigen is still unknown. The sample holds no much larger clone one base away, and base qualities are not on file.

Broader findings and caveats from the paper: At VDJ recombination sites, type 1 diabetes patients had fewer insertions and more deleted nucleotides, which implies abnormalities in thymic rearrangement. In all four CD4+ subsets, TCRB CDR3 length was moderately but significantly shorter in type 1 diabetes patients. Only small numbers of individuals were included in the HLA sub-analyses, which left unresolved whether HLA type had any influence on TCRB rearrangement. PCR might favor shorter templates, but patient and control samples were amplified and corrected together, so any skew would affect both groups equally. Because cDNA was sequenced instead of genomic DNA, activated cells with high expression could be over-represented, although the groups did not differ in activation or CD3 levels. Naive, central memory and regulatory TCRB repertoires appeared to be more similar among patients than among healthy donors.

The sequence links TRBV7-9 to TRBJ2-3; the D gene is possibly TRBD2, with 7 bases matching. The sequence was collected from a man younger than 30 with type 1 diabetes. Material: naive CD4+ T cells from blood. This specimen's cell subset or site label, interpreted: true naive CD4+ T cells. The CDR3 protein is CASSLAGGPGDTQYF. The DNA sequence follows: TGTGCCAGCAGCTTAGCGGGGGGGCCCGGTGATACGCAGTATTTT.